Listed here are 20 T cell receptor beta chains from one sample, sequenced in a study of blood T cell repertoires in COVID-19. Sequenced by immunoSEQ multiplex PCR; TCRdb stores in-frame clones only, minus some. The sample has roughly 60,000 clones, 80% to 90% seen once. The sequencing input was peripheral blood. Receptors were obtained from an older man with acute or convalescent COVID-19.

This sequence joins TRBV7-8 and TRBJ2-7; 11 nucleotides align to TRBD1. The V gene's germline CDR1 is SGHVS and CDR2 FQNEAQ. The CDR3 is 15 residues long. J lost 4 bases, V lost 5 bases, and 7 bases had no gene match. CDR3: CASSTGQGAFYEQYF. The CDR3 DNA is TGTGCCAGCAGCACAGGACAGGGGGCTTTTTACGAGCAGTACTTC.

The rearrangement uses TRBV7-2 and TRBJ1-2, with 8 bases matching TRBD1. CDR3 size: 17 residues. The ends lost 5 bases at V and 1 base at J; junction bases unmatched: 12. CDR1 SGHTA and CDR2 FQGNSA come from the germline V gene. The CDR3 is CASSQGQVPLINYGYTF. For the CDR3, the DNA is TGTGCCAGCAGCCAGGGACAGGTGCCCCTCATTAACTATGGCTACACCTTC.

Notes on this clone: The junction departs from germline at one end; a sequencing error may be responsible. The V call is TRBV19, the J call TRBJ1-1; 7 bases align to TRBD1. The CDR3 totals 14 residues. Germline CDR1 reads LNHDA; CDR2 reads SQIVND (reference sequence). In nucleotides, the CDR3 is TGTGCCAGTAGTTGGGGCAGGGGGAACTCTGAAGCTTTCTTT. Translation gives CASSWGRGNSEAFF.

The chain carries TRBV5-1 and TRBJ1-1; 9 bases line up with TRBD1. Germline assignment: CDR1 SGHRS and CDR2 YFSETQ. The junction had 4 bases not matched to a gene; V was cut back by 1 base and J by 3 bases. The CDR3 runs to 15 residues. The CDR3 region has the DNA TGCGCCAGCAGCTTGACAGGGGGCGCCCACACTGAAGCTTTCTTT. It encodes CASSLTGGAHTEAFF.

The chain has TRBV2 and TRBJ1-2; 7 bases fit TRBD1. V gave up 3 bases and J gave up 6 bases; unmatched junction bases: 4. The germline V gene encodes CDR1 SNHLY and CDR2 FYNNEI. The CDR3 totals 13 residues. The DNA for the CDR3 is TGTGCCAGCAGTGACAGGGGGGCTGATGGCTACACCTTC. It is translated as CASSDRGADGYTF. Full variable domain (missing parts from reference TRBV2 and TRBJ1-2): EPEVTQTPSHQVTQMGQEVILRCVPISNHLYFYWYRQILGQKVEFLVSFYNNEISEKSEIFDDQFSVERPDGSNFTLKIRSTKLEDSAMYFCASSDRGADGYTFGSGTRLTVV.

The rearrangement links TRBV9 to TRBJ1-4; possibly TRBD1 for D (5 bases). Germline assignment: CDR1 SGDLS and CDR2 YYNGEE. Trimming removed 4 bases at V and 8 bases at J, with 18 bases between. CDR3 size: 15 residues. The CDR3 reads CASSPGGARGEKLFF. The DNA of the CDR3 is TGTGCCAGCAGCCCCGGGGGAGCTCGGGGGGAAAAACTGTTTTTT.

In this sample, this clone turned up a few times. The rearrangement uses TRBV4-1 and TRBJ1-5; TRBD1 aligns across 8 bases. This CDR3 spans 14 amino acids. Germline V gene sequence: CDR1 MGHRA, CDR2 YSYEKL. With 2 bases clipped from V and 5 bases from J, the junction kept 2 bases outside the gene matches. The CDR3 sequence: CASSQQQGDQPQHF. CDR3 nucleotides: TGCGCCAGCAGCCAACAACAGGGGGATCAGCCCCAGCATTTT.

This chain joins TRBV7-2 and TRBJ1-2; 9 bases are shared with TRBD1. Looked up from germline, CDR1 is SGHTA and CDR2 is FQGNSA. Trimming at V came to 2 bases and at J to 1 base, leaving 11 bases not matched to a gene. This CDR3 is built from 18 residues. The CDR3 is CASSLSGTGNPRNYGYTF. CDR3 coding DNA: TGTGCCAGCAGCTTATCAGGGACAGGGAACCCCCGTAACTATGGCTACACCTTC.

The V gene is TRBV5-4, the J gene TRBJ1-1; maybe TRBD1 (6 bases). Between the trimmed V and J ends, which lost 3 bases and 0 bases, there was a span of 12 bases. CDR1 is SGHNT, CDR2 YYREEE, per germline (reference sequence). The CDR3 length is 15 residues. This CDR3 is CASSSGTTMNTEAFF. CDR3 DNA: TGTGCCAGCAGCTCCGGGACAACCATGAACACTGAAGCTTTCTTT.

The chain is built from TRBV5-4 and TRBJ1-1; TRBD1 is a possible D gene (6 bases). The germline gives CDR1 SGHNT, CDR2 YYREEE (reference sequence). The V end was cut by 6 bases, the J end by 8 bases, with 20 bases between. The CDR3 runs to 14 residues. The CDR3 sequence: CASIRAGANGEAFF. The CDR3 DNA sequence: TGTGCCAGCATCAGGGCAGGGGCTAACGGGGAAGCTTTCTTT.

This clone occurred a few times. This rearrangement joins TRBV10-2 to TRBJ2-5; no definite D call. The germline V gene encodes CDR1 WSHSY and CDR2 SAAADI. V gave up 5 bases and J gave up 5 bases, with 6 bases separating them. The CDR3 spans 11 residues. CDR3 in amino acids: CASSFEETQYF. DNA for the CDR3: TGCGCCAGCAGTTTCGAGGAGACCCAGTACTTC.

This clone was counted once. The V gene is TRBV5-1, the J gene TRBJ1-1, with D maybe TRBD1 (5 bases). V lost 4 bases and J lost 0, with 22 bases in between. The length of the CDR3 is 18 residues. The germline V gene has CDR1 SGHRS and CDR2 YFSETQ. The CDR3 DNA reads TGCGCCAGCAGCACCGCCTTGGCGGGGGGGGTCATGAACACTGAAGCTTTCTTT. Its protein product is CASSTALAGGVMNTEAFF.

V is TRBV3-1 (or the pseudogene TRBV3-2) and J is TRBJ1-2; D is undetermined. Trimming took off 5 bases at V and 1 base at J, with 5 bases between the two ends. CDR1 is LGHDT and CDR2 is YNNKEL in the germline V gene (reference sequence). This CDR3 comprises 12 residues. The CDR3 loop reads CASSEGNYGYTF. CDR3 nucleotide sequence: TGTGCCAGCAGCGAGGGTAACTATGGCTACACCTTC.

The chain uses TRBV3-1 (or the pseudogene TRBV3-2) and TRBJ1-2; TRBD1 might be the D (5 bases). With 4 bases removed from V and 3 bases from J, the gap between germline ends came to 9 bases. CDR1 LGHDT and CDR2 YNNKEL come from the germline V gene (reference sequence). This CDR3 contains 13 residues. Here the CDR3 DNA reads TGTGCCAGCAGCCCCTCGGGGGACTATGGCTACACCTTC. It encodes CASSPSGDYGYTF.

J is TRBJ2-3 and V is TRBV5-4; 8 bases align to TRBD2. CDR3 size: 15 residues. V shed 5 bases, J shed 4 bases, and the junction held 9 bases outside the gene matches. Germline CDR1 is SGHNT and CDR2 is YYREEE (reference sequence). The CDR3, as DNA: TGTGCCAGCAGGGAAACTAGCGGACCGGCAGATACGCAGTATTTT. This sequence encodes CASRETSGPADTQYF.

CDR3 amino acids: CASSPEAGEFNEQFF. As DNA, the CDR3 is TGTGCCAGCTCACCAGAAGCGGGGGAGTTCAATGAGCAGTTCTTC. V and J are TRBV18 and TRBJ2-1; TRBD2 agrees at 8 bases. The CDR3 runs to 15 residues. CDR1 is KGHSH and CDR2 is LQKENI in the germline V gene. V lost 2 bases to trimming and J lost 6 bases; unmatched junction nucleotides: 6.

In this sample, this clone turned up a few times. CDR3 region: CASSQLKAGVETQYF. The DNA for the CDR3 is TGTGCCAGCAGCCAACTCAAAGCGGGGGTAGAGACCCAGTACTTC. The chain couples TRBV14 to TRBJ2-5, with 8 positions matching TRBD2. CDR1 and CDR2 from the germline V gene are SGHDN and FVKESK. The CDR3 runs to 15 residues. The trim removed 2 bases at V and 4 bases at J, leaving 6 bases unmatched.

This chain connects TRBV19 to TRBJ1-2; 8 bases line up with TRBD1. This CDR3 comprises 14 residues. V was clipped by 3 bases and J by 2 bases; unmatched bases: 2. CDR1 LNHDA and CDR2 SQIVND come from the germline V gene (reference sequence). The CDR3 region is CASSIRGQNYGYTF. In DNA, the CDR3 is TGTGCCAGTAGTATCAGGGGGCAAAACTATGGCTACACCTTC.

This clone has just a few counts. This rearrangement joins TRBV7-9 to TRBJ1-2; 7 nucleotides agree with TRBD1. V gave up 3 bases and J gave up 4 bases; unmatched junction bases: 14. Germline CDR1 is SEHNR and CDR2 is FQNEAQ (reference sequence). The CDR3 covers 17 residues. As DNA, the CDR3 is TGTGCCAGCAGCTTGATCTCTTCGGGACAGCTACGCTATGGCTACACCTTC. Amino acids: CASSLISSGQLRYGYTF.

The rearrangement joins TRBV25-1 to TRBJ1-1, with D hard to call. The V end was cut by 2 bases, the J end by 1 base, with 8 bases between. Per the germline V gene, CDR1 is MGHDK and CDR2 is SYGVNS. CDR3 size: 14 residues. The CDR3 here is CASSESYKNTEAFF. DNA of the CDR3: TGTGCCAGCAGTGAAAGCTATAAGAACACTGAAGCTTTCTTT.